What follows are 19 T cell receptor beta chains derived from one specimen sequenced in a study of cytomegalovirus exposure and HLA in healthy donors (dated by TCRdb to between 2016 and 2019). Library creation used the immunoSEQ multiplex PCR assay. The multiplex PCR relied on a mix of 60 forward primers for TCR Vbeta segments and 13 reverse primers for TCR Jbeta segments. What TCRdb holds here is the immuneACCESS table cut down to in-frame rearrangements. Part of the clones is not present; checked against another copy, under half of the missing clones reflect an unresolved V gene, and the others are unexplained. This sample holds approximately 39,000 clones; about 72% were observed only once. Together, the top ten hold around 7% of the sample. The specimen sequenced was PBMCs. The source of these receptors is a young man in good health and CMV-seronegative.

This rearrangement joins TRBV27 to TRBJ2-5, with no clear D. The CDR3 is 13 amino acids. V was cut by 4 bases and J by 1 base, with 7 bases left in between. The germline CDR1 and CDR2 sequences are MNHEY and SMNVEV (reference sequence). CDR3 residues: CASSSPFQETQYF. CDR3 in DNA: TGTGCCAGCAGTTCCCCGTTCCAAGAGACCCAGTACTTC.

The chain combines TRBV18 with TRBJ1-5; TRBD1 matches 9 bases. The V gene end was trimmed by 6 bases and the J gene end by 3 bases; junction bases not matched to a gene: 3. The CDR3 contains 14 residues. Germline CDR1 and CDR2: KGHSH and LQKENI. The CDR3 DNA is TGTGCCAGCTCCGGACAGGGGCACAATCAGCCCCAGCATTTT. It specifies CASSGQGHNQPQHF. Full variable domain (outside the CDR3, taken from reference TRBV18 and TRBJ1-5): NAGVMQNPRHLVRRRGQEARLRCSPMKGHSHVYWYRQLPEEGLKFMVYLQKENIIDESGMPKERFSAEFPKEGPSILRIQQVVRGDSAAYFCASSGQGHNQPQHFGDGTRLSIL.

The V gene is TRBV2, the J gene TRBJ1-1; D is ambiguous. The germline V gene encodes CDR1 SNHLY and CDR2 FYNNEI. This CDR3 region has 14 residues. Deletions cut 8 bases from V and 1 base from J, with 14 bases between. The CDR3 protein is CASGGIAENTEAFF. The CDR3 bases are TGTGCCAGCGGAGGGATCGCCGAGAACACTGAAGCTTTCTTT.

This clone was observed once. The chain links TRBV2 to TRBJ2-7; 8 nucleotides align to TRBD2. Germline V gene lookup returns CDR1 SNHLY and CDR2 FYNNEI. The V gene end was trimmed by 6 bases and the J gene end by 5 bases; junction bases not matched to a gene: 15. CDR3 length: 16 residues. Here the CDR3 reads CASSFAWAGGPNEQYF. The CDR3 nucleotides are TGTGCCAGCAGCTTTGCTTGGGCGGGGGGACCCAACGAGCAGTACTTC.

This clone has only a few counts. The chain is built from TRBV10-3 and TRBJ2-1; weak D call: TRBD2 (6 bases). Germline V lookup: CDR1 ENHRY, CDR2 SYGVKD. Trimming left V 8 bases short and J 5 bases short, with 10 bases between. CDR3 size: 12 residues. CDR3 sequence reads: CAIGGSDNEQFF. CDR3 DNA sequence: TGTGCCATCGGGGGGAGTGACAATGAGCAGTTCTTC.

The CDR3 loop is CASSFNTGGNQPQHF. Written as DNA, the CDR3 is TGTGCCAGCAGTTTTAACACAGGAGGCAATCAGCCCCAGCATTTT. The chain combines TRBV28 with TRBJ1-5; D may be TRBD1 (5 bases). CDR1 MDHEN and CDR2 SYDVKM come from the germline V gene. V lost 3 bases and J lost 2, with 11 bases in between. The CDR3 runs to 15 residues.

The J gene is TRBJ1-1, the V gene TRBV6-5; unclear D gene. V dropped 7 bases and J dropped 2 bases, with 11 bases sitting between them. Per the germline V gene, CDR1 is MNHEY and CDR2 is SVGAGI. There are 13 residues in the CDR3. Written as DNA, the CDR3 is TGTGCCAGCAATACTAGGGTAAACACTGAAGCTTTCTTT. Protein: CASNTRVNTEAFF.

The chain links TRBV11-2 to TRBJ2-7; D might be TRBD2 (5 bases). The CDR3 spans 12 residues. The germline V and J ends were trimmed by 3 bases and 5 bases, with 8 bases remaining between them. Germline CDR1 reads SGHAT; CDR2 reads FQNNGV. The CDR3 protein is CASSLQRNEQYF. DNA for the CDR3: TGTGCCAGCAGCTTGCAGCGGAACGAGCAGTACTTC. The complete variable domain, with remaining parts taken from reference TRBV11-2 and TRBJ2-7, reads EAGVAQSPRYKIIEKRQSVAFWCNPISGHATLYWYQQILGQGPKLLIQFQNNGVVDDSQLPKDRFSAERLKGVDSTLKIQPAKLEDSAVYLCASSLQRNEQYFGPGTRLTVT.

A remark on this clone: A junction boundary mismatches the germline segment, possibly from a read error. The V gene is TRBV5-5, the J gene TRBJ2-5; 7 nucleotides agree with TRBD1. Germline V CDR1 and CDR2: SGHKS, YYEKEE (reference sequence). There are 13 residues in the CDR3. CDR3 protein: CASRLGQQETQYF. The CDR3 region has the DNA TGTGCCAGCAGGTTGGGACAGCAAGAGACCCAGTACTTC.

The CDR3 bases are TGTGCCAGCAGTTACCTCACAGGACAGAACACTGAAGCTTTCTTT. It encodes CASSYLTGQNTEAFF. The rearrangement uses TRBV6-6 and TRBJ1-1; TRBD1 is a possible D gene (5 bases). Germline CDR1 reads MNHNY; CDR2 reads SVGAGI (reference sequence). CDR3 length equals 15 residues. Trimming removed 2 bases at V and 1 base at J, with 11 bases between.

Only a few counts were recorded for this clone. The chain links TRBV5-1 to TRBJ2-1; 8 bases match TRBD2. The germline V gene encodes CDR1 SGHRS and CDR2 YFSETQ. The trim removed 6 bases at V and 2 bases at J, leaving 7 bases unmatched. This CDR3 region has 15 residues. CDR3 in DNA: TGCGCCAGCATCGCCGGGACTAGACCCTACAATGAGCAGTTCTTC. Translation gives CASIAGTRPYNEQFF.

The chain is built from TRBV2 and TRBJ1-1; 9 bases are a match to TRBD1. The CDR3 loop spans 16 amino acids. Trimming at V came to 2 bases and at J to 5 bases, leaving 9 bases not matched to a gene. Germline V gene data show CDR1 as SNHLY and CDR2 as FYNNEI. CDR3 protein: CASSENTGGAMTEAFF. In DNA form, the CDR3 reads TGTGCCAGCAGTGAAAATACAGGGGGCGCGATGACTGAAGCTTTCTTT.

The V and J genes are TRBV28 and TRBJ1-5; the match to TRBD1 covers 7 bases. CDR1 is MDHEN and CDR2 is SYDVKM in the germline V gene. The CDR3 consists of 17 residues. The J segment lost 7 bases and the V segment lost 10 bases, leaving 22 bases of the junction unmatched. The CDR3 nucleotides read TGTGCCACCAAGAGTCATTTCTCGGACAGGACGTCACAGCCCCAGCATTTT. This encodes CATKSHFSDRTSQPQHF. Complete variable domain (other parts from reference TRBV28 and TRBJ1-5): DVKVTQSSRYLVKRTGEKVFLECVQDMDHENMFWYRQDPGLGLRLIYFSYDVKMKEKGDIPEGYSVSREKKERFSLILESASTNQTSMYLCATKSHFSDRTSQPQHFGDGTRLSIL.

In regard to this clone: One end of the junction does not line up with germline, which may come from a read error. The chain carries TRBV7-7 and TRBJ2-3; D perhaps matches TRBD1 (6 bases). This CDR3 region has 16 residues. Per the germline V gene, CDR1 is SSHAT and CDR2 is FNYEAQ (reference sequence). CDR3 sequence: CASSLAGAGPTDTQYF. In DNA form, the CDR3 reads TGTGCTAGCAGCTTAGCAGGGGCAGGGCCTACAGATACGCAGTATTTT.

The chain couples TRBV28 to TRBJ2-1; D perhaps matches TRBD2 (5 bases). Germline CDR1 is MDHEN and CDR2 is SYDVKM. The CDR3 extends over 16 amino acids. Trimming pared 1 base from V and 8 bases from J, leaving 18 bases between. CDR3 DNA: TGTGCCAGCAGTTTATATGTGGGAGCGCCCGGGGATGAGCAGTTCTTC. Translated, it gives CASSLYVGAPGDEQFF.

CDR3: CASKSRGVSYNEQFF. As DNA, the CDR3 is TGTGCCAGCAAGTCACGCGGGGTATCCTACAATGAGCAGTTCTTC. This chain connects TRBV6-5 to TRBJ2-1, with D maybe TRBD2 (6 bases). Trimming removed 7 bases from V and 1 base from J, with 14 bases in between. Germline loops: CDR1 MNHEY, CDR2 SVGAGI. The CDR3 covers 15 residues.

V usage is TRBV5-1 and J usage is TRBJ2-3, with 7 bases that match TRBD2. Germline V CDR1 and CDR2: SGHRS, YFSETQ. The trim removed 2 bases at V and 0 bases at J, leaving 3 bases unmatched. This CDR3 comprises 15 residues. CDR3 in DNA: TGCGCCAGCAGCTTTCCTAGCGGAAGCACAGATACGCAGTATTTT. Amino acid sequence: CASSFPSGSTDTQYF.

J is TRBJ1-1 and V is TRBV28, with D perhaps TRBD1 (5 bases). Per germline, CDR1 MDHEN and CDR2 SYDVKM. The CDR3 has 13 residues. V gave up 6 bases and J gave up 6 bases, with 14 bases separating them. In DNA, the CDR3 is TGTGCCAGCAGCCAAGCAGGGATGGCTGAAGCTTTCTTT. It encodes CASSQAGMAEAFF.

The chain joins TRBV5-4 to TRBJ1-1, with 7 bases lining up with TRBD1. Germline trimming cut 4 bases from V and 1 base from J; bases unmatched to any gene: 7. Germline V gene lookup returns CDR1 SGHNT and CDR2 YYREEE (reference sequence). The CDR3 extends over 15 amino acids. The CDR3 loop is CASSGRQGKNTEAFF. CDR3 sequence (DNA): TGTGCCAGCAGCGGACGACAGGGAAAGAACACTGAAGCTTTCTTT.